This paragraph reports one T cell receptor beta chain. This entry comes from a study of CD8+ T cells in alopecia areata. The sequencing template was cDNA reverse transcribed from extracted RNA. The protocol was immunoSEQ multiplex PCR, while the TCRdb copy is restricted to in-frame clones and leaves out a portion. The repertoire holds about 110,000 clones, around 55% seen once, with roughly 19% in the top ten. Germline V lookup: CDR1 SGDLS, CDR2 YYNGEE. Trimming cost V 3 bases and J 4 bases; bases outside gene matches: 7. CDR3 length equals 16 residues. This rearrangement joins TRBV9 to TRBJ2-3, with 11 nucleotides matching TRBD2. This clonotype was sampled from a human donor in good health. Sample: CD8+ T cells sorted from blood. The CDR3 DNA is TGTGCCAGCAGCGCCCCGGGACTAGCGGACGCAGATACGCAGTATTTT. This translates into CASSAPGLADADTQYF.